This T cell receptor (beta chain) appears in the sequencing data of a study of CD8+CD57+ T cells in acquired aplastic anemia. Broader study findings: No significant difference in CD8+ Simpson's diversity was found between patients and controls. The study identified more than 25 CD8+ CDR3 sequences shared by patients and controls.

Germline CDR1 is SGHAT and CDR2 is FQNNGV. The germline V and J ends were trimmed by 0 bases and 0 bases, with 13 bases remaining between them. This CDR3 has 17 residues. Genomic DNA constituted the template upon which TCR beta VDJ and CDR3 profiling was performed. TCRdb recomputed calls from the reads with MiXCR, one row per CDR3 protein. The sample has under 200,000 distinct CDR3 sequences; about 45% are singletons. Notes on this clonotype: Its target is unknown.

In patients chosen for sequencing, flow cytometry had shown CD8+CD57+ cell expansion. V is TRBV11-2 and J is TRBJ2-3; D is ambiguous. The source material was sorted CD4+, CD8+, or CD8+CD57+ T cells (not recorded which) from PBMCs. This TCR came from a human donor with aplastic anemia. As DNA, the CDR3 is TGTGCCAGCAGCTTAGACCGGGCTACTGGAAGCACAGATACGCAGTATTTT. Translated, it gives CASSLDRATGSTDTQYF. The full variable domain, rest sourced from reference TRBV11-2 and TRBJ2-3, is EAGVAQSPRYKIIEKRQSVAFWCNPISGHATLYWYQQILGQGPKLLIQFQNNGVVDDSQLPKDRFSAERLKGVDSTLKIQPAKLEDSAVYLCASSLDRATGSTDTQYFGPGTRLTVL.